The clone carrying this TCR beta chain was counted between two and nine times. In the original workflow: Amplifying reference gene primers gave estimates of nucleated cell counts. Repertoires were generated with immunoSEQ multiplex PCR, while TCRdb's copy carries only in-frame clones and drops some. V, J and clone size reflect that table, while D and trimming were determined from the DNA. Seen here are about 38,000 clones, 70% to 90% observed once, and the top ten hold roughly 5%. This entry belongs to a study of blood T cell repertoires in COVID-19. Study as a whole: The United States, Italy and Spain provided the acute and convalescent COVID-19 samples. Sources were T cells, B-cell-depleted T cells, or PBMCs; the material itself was cDNA or gDNA.

The CDR3 totals 18 residues. The germline V gene has CDR1 KGHSH and CDR2 LQKENI. V was pared by 2 bases and J by 2 bases, with 16 bases between. The sequencing input was peripheral blood. This chain links TRBV18 with TRBJ2-6; D perhaps matches TRBD1 (5 bases). The TCR originated in a man aged 45-60 years with active COVID-19. The DNA of the CDR3 is TGTGCCAGCTCACCAGGGGCAGGATCTCTAGCTGGGGCCAACGTCCTGACTTTC. Protein sequence: CASSPGAGSLAGANVLTF. Full variable domain (outside the CDR3, taken from reference TRBV18 and TRBJ2-6): NAGVMQNPRHLVRRRGQEARLRCSPMKGHSHVYWYRQLPEEGLKFMVYLQKENIIDESGMPKERFSAEFPKEGPSILRIQQVVRGDSAAYFCASSPGAGSLAGANVLTFGAGSRLTVL.